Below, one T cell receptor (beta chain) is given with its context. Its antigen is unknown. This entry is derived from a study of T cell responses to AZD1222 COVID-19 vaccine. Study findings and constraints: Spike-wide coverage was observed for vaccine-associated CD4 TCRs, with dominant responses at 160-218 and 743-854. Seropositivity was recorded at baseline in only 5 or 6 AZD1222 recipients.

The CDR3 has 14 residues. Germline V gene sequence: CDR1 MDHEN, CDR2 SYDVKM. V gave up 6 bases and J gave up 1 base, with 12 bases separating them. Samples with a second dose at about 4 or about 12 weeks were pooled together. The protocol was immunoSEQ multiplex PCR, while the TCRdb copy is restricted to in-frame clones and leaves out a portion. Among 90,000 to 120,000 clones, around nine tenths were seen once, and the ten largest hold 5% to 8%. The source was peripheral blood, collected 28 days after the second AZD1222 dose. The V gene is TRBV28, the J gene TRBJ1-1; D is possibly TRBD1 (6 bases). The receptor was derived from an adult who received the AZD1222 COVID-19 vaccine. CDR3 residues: CASSPGGENTEAFF. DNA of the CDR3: TGTGCCAGCAGCCCCGGGGGCGAGAACACTGAAGCTTTCTTT.